This T cell receptor beta chain comes out of a study of PD-L1 blockade in urothelial cancer. The overall study: Treatment start was followed by blood analysis at 3 weeks (second dose) and again at 6 weeks. Typically, measured as a median, blood samples had more than 110,000 T cells.

Germline V gene lookup returns CDR1 LGHNA and CDR2 YSLEER. Trimming cost V 1 base and J 3 bases; bases outside gene matches: 3. This CDR3 comprises 15 residues. Time point: pretreatment peripheral blood. Metastatic or locally advanced urothelial carcinoma was present in the patients. Assay used: immunoSEQ multiplex PCR; TCRdb lists only in-frame clones, some missing. The sample lists 90,000 or so clones, 90% seen once, with 1.6% in the top ten. The specimen was PBMCs, collected around atezolizumab (anti-PD-L1) treatment. The sequence derives from a man aged 60 to 69 with urothelial cancer. The chain is built from TRBV4-3 and TRBJ2-1, with 7 bases that match TRBD2. CDR3 loop: CASSQGAGLYNEQFF. The DNA of the CDR3 is TGCGCCAGCAGCCAAGGAGCGGGACTCTACAATGAGCAGTTCTTC.